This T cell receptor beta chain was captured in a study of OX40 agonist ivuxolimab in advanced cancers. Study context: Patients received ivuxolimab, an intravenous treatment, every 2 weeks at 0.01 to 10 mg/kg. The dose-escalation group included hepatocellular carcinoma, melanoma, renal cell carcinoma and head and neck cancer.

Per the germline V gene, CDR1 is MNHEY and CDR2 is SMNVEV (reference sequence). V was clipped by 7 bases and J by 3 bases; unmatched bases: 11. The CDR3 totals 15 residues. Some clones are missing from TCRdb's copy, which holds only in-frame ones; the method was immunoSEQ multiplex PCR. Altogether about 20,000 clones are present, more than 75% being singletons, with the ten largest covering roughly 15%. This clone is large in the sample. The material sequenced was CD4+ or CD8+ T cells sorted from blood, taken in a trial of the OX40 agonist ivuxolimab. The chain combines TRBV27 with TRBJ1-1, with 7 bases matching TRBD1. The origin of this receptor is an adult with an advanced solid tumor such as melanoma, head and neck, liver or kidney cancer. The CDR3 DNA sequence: TGTGCCAGCACCCGACAGGGAGTTTATCACACTGAAGCTTTCTTT. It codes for CASTRQGVYHTEAFF.